This T cell receptor beta chain was recorded in a study of shared clonotypes between healthy human individuals. Study details: Serving as donors were two women and three men, whose ages spanned 18 to 49. Study-level findings and limits: Clonotypes shared by all four donors outscored non-shared clonotypes in generation probability.

Naive CD8 cells were CD45RO-negative, positively selected for CCR7, excluding terminally differentiated effector memory CD45RA+ cells. Comment on this clone: Its antigen is still unknown.

CDR1 SGHRS and CDR2 YFSETQ come from the germline V gene. The CDR3 is 15 amino acids. J lost 5 bases, V lost 4 bases, and 10 bases had no gene match. Produced via immunoSEQ multiplex PCR; TCRdb's table is partial and in-frame only. The table lists some 1,900,000 clones, over 85% of them singletons. The gene calls are TRBV5-1 and TRBJ2-5; 8 bases align to TRBD1. Sample: naive CD8+ T cells sorted from blood. This TCR was recovered from a young man in good health. CDR3 coding DNA: TGCGCCAGCAGCCAAGAGACAGGGGTGGCGGAGACCCAGTACTTC. It is translated as CASSQETGVAETQYF.